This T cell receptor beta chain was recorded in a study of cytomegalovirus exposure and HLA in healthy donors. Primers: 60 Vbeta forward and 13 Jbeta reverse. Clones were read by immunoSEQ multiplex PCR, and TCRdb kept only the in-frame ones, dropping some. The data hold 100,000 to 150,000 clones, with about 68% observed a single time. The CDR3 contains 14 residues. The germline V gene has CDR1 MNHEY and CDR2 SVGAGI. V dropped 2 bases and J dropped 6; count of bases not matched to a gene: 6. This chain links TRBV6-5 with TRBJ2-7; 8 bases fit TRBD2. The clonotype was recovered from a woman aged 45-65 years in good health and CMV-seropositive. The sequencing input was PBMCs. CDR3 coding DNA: TGTGCCAGCAGTTACGGACTAGCTGCGCCCGAGCAGTACTTC. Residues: CASSYGLAAPEQYF.